This TCR beta chain was recorded in a study of CXCR3 chemokines and chemotherapy response in bladder cancer. TCRdb reprocessed the PCR reads with MiXCR, giving one entry per CDR3 protein. The table has 950 to 1,500 distinct CDR3 sequences, 15% to 20% seen once; the top ten hold about 48%. This clonotype showed up many times. V was pared by 7 bases and J by 5 bases, with 6 bases of the junction left unmatched. The length of the CDR3 is 14 residues. From germline, CDR1 is DFQATT and CDR2 SNEGSKA (reference sequence). This receptor was identified in a human donor with bladder cancer that did not respond to neoadjuvant chemotherapy. This sample was taken from a patient whose treatment included neoadjuvant chemotherapy. The genes are TRBV20-1 and TRBJ2-4; TRBD2 matches 12 bases. The DNA of the CDR3 is TGCAGTGGAGCGACTAGCGGGAGAGAAAACATTCAGTACTTC. Its protein product is CSGATSGRENIQYF.